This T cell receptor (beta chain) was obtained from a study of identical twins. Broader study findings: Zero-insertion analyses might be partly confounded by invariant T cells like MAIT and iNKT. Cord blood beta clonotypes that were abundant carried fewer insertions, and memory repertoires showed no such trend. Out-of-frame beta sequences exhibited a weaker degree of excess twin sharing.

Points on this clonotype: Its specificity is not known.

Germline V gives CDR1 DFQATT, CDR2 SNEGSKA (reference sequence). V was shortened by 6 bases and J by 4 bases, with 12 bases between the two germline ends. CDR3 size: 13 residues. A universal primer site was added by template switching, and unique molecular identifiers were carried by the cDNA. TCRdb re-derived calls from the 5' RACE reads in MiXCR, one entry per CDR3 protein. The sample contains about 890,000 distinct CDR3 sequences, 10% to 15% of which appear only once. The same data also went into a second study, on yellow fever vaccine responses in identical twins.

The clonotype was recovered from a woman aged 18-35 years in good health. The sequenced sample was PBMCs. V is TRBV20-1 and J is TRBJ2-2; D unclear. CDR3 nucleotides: TGCAGTGCCCCAAGGCCGCCCACCGGGGAGCTGTTTTTT. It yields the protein CSAPRPPTGELFF.